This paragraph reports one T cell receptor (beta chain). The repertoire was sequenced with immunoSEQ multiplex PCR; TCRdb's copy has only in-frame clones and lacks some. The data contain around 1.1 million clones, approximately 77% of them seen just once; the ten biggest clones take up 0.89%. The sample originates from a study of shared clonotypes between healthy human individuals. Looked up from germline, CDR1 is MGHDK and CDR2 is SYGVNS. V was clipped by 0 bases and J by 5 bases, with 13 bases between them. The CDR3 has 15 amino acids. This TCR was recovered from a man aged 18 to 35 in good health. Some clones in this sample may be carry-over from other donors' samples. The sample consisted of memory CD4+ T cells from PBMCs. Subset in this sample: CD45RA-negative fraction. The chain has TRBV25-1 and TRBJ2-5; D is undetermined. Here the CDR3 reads CASSEYRASWETQYF. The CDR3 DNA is TGTGCCAGCAGTGAATATAGGGCGAGCTGGGAGACCCAGTACTTC.